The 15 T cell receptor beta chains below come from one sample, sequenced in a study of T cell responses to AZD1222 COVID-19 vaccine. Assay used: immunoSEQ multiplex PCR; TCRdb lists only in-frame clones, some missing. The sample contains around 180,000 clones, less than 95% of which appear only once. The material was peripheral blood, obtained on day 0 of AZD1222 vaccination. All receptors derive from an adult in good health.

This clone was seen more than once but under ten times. CDR3 amino acids: CASSPHRITQETQYF. The CDR3, as DNA: TGTGCCAGCAGCCCCCATCGGATTACCCAAGAGACCCAGTACTTC. The V gene is TRBV6-2 or TRBV6-3, the J gene TRBJ2-5; D gene ambiguous. Trimming left V 6 bases short and J 1 base short, with 15 bases between. This CDR3 comprises 15 residues. CDR1 and CDR2 (germline): MNHEY, SVGEGT.

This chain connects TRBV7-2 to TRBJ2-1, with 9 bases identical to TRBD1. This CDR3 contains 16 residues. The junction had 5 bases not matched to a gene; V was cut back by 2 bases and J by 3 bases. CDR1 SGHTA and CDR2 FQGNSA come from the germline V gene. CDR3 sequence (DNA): TGTGCCAGCAGCTTAAAACAGGGGGCTGGCTACAATGAGCAGTTCTTC. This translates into CASSLKQGAGYNEQFF.

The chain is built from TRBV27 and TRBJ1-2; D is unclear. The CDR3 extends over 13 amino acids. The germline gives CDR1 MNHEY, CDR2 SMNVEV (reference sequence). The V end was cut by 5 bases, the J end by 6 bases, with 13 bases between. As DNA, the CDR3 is TGTGCCAGCAGTGGACTAACGGGTGATGGCTACACCTTC. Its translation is CASSGLTGDGYTF.

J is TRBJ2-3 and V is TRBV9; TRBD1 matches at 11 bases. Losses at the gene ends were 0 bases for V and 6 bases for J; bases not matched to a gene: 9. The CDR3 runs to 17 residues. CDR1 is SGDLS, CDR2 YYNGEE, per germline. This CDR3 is CASSVAGQGVRTDTQYF. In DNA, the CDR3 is TGTGCCAGCAGCGTAGCGGGACAGGGGGTAAGAACGGATACGCAGTATTTT.

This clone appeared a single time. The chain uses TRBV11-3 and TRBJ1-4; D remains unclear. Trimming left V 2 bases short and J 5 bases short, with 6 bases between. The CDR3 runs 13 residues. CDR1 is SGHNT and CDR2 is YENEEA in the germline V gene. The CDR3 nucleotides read TGTGCCAGCAGCTTAAAGCTGAATGAAAAACTGTTTTTT. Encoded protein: CASSLKLNEKLFF.

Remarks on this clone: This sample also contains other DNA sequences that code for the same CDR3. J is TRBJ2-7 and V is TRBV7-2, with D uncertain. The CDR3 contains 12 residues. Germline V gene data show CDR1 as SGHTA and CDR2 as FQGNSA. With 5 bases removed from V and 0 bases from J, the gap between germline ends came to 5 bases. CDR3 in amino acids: CASSPSSYEQYF. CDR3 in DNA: TGTGCCAGCAGCCCTAGCTCCTACGAGCAGTACTTC.

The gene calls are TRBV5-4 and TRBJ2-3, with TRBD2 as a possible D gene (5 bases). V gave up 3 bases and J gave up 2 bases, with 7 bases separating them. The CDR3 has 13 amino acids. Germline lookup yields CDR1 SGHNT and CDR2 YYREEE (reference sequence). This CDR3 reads CASSSGLTDTQYF. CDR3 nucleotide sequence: TGTGCCAGCAGCTCCGGACTCACAGATACGCAGTATTTT.

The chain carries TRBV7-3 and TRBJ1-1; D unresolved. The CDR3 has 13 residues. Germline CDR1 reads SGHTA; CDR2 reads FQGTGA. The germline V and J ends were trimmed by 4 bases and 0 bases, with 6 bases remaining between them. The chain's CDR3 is CASSSSVNTEAFF. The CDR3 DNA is TGTGCCAGCAGCTCCTCGGTGAACACTGAAGCTTTCTTT.

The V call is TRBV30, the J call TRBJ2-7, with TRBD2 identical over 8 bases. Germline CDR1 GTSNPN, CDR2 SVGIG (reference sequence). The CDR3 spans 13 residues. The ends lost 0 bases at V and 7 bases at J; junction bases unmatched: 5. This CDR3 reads CAWSVSGGLEQYF. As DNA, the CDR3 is TGTGCCTGGAGTGTGTCGGGGGGGTTAGAGCAGTACTTC.

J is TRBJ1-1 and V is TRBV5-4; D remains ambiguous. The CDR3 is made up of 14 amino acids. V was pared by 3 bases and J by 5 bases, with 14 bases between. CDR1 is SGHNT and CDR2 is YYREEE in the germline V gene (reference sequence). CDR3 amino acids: CASSSTDGGTEAFF. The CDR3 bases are TGTGCCAGCAGCTCAACCGACGGAGGAACTGAAGCTTTCTTT. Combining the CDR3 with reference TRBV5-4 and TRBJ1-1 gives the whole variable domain ETGVTQSPTHLIKTRGQQVTLRCSSQSGHNTVSWYQQALGQGPQFIFQYYREEENGRGNFPPRFSGLQFPNYSSELNVNALELDDSALYLCASSSTDGGTEAFFGQGTRLTVV.

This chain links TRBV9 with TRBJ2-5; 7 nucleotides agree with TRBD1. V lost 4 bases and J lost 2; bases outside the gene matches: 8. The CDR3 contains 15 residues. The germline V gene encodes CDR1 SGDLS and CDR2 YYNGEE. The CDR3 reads CASSSGMGQQETQYF. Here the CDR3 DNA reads TGTGCCAGCAGCAGTGGGATGGGACAGCAAGAGACCCAGTACTTC.

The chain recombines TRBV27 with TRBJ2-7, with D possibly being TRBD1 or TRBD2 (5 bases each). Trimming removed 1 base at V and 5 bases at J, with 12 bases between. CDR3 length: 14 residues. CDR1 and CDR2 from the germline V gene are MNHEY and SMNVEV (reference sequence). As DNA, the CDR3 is TGTGCCAGCAGTTTATTTCTTCGGGGCGACGAGCAGTACTTC. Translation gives CASSLFLRGDEQYF.

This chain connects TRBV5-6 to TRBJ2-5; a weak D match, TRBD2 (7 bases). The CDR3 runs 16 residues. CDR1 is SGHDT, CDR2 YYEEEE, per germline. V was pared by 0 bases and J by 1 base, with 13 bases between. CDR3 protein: CASSLGGGDPQETQYF. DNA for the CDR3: TGTGCCAGCAGCTTGGGAGGGGGGGACCCCCAAGAGACCCAGTACTTC. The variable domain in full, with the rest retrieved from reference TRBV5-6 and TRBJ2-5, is DAGVTQSPTHLIKTRGQQVTLRCSPKSGHDTVSWYQQALGQGPQFIFQYYEEEERQRGNFPDRFSGHQFPNYSSELNVNALLLGDSALYLCASSLGGGDPQETQYFGPGTRLLVL.

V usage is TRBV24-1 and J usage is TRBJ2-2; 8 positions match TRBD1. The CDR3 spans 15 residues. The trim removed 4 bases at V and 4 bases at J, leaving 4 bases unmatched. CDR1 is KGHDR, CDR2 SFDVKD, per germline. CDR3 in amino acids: CATSDRGHGTGELFF. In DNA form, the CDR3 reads TGTGCCACCAGTGACAGGGGGCACGGCACCGGGGAGCTGTTTTTT.

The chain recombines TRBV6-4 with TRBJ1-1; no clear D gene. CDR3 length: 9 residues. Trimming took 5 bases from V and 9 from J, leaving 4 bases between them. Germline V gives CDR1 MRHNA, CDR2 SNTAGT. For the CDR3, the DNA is TGTGCCAGCAGTTACCAAGCTTTCTTT. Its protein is CASSYQAFF.